Listed below are T cell receptor beta chains from one sample, sequenced in a study of Ad26.COV2.S vaccination and SARS-CoV-2 variants. The assay was immunoSEQ multiplex PCR, and TCRdb's table has in-frame clones only and misses some. The sample holds about 400,000 clones, 88% seen once. The specimen was peripheral blood, collected in a trial of Ad26.COV2.S vaccine versus placebo. All receptors come from a person aged 18-65 years who received the Ad26.COV2.S COVID-19 vaccine or a placebo. Each CDR3 is given with its conserved first and last residue. A D gene is named only where the DNA matches it firmly. Clone sizes are given selectively: once, few, many, or a class where the clone is expanded.

j_gene: TRBJ2-7; v_gene: TRBV14; abundance: .; d_gene: .; CDR3aa: CASSQAGYEQYF; CDR3nt: TGTGCCAGCAGCCAAGCAGGATACGAGCAGTACTTC
j_gene: TRBJ2-1; v_gene: TRBV5-1; abundance: .; d_gene: .; CDR3aa: CASSLRTAGNNEQFF; CDR3nt: TGCGCCAGCAGCTTGCGCACCGCCGGAAACAATGAGCAGTTCTTC
j_gene: TRBJ2-5; v_gene: TRBV6-2/TRBV6-3; abundance: .; d_gene: .; CDR3aa: CASSWRGDQETQYF; CDR3nt: TGTGCCAGCAGCTGGCGGGGTGACCAAGAGACCCAGTACTTC
j_gene: TRBJ2-3; v_gene: TRBV9; abundance: .; d_gene: .; CDR3aa: CASSDRGTTTDTQYF; CDR3nt: TGTGCCAGCAGCGATCGTGGCACAACCACAGATACGCAGTATTTT
j_gene: TRBJ1-1; v_gene: TRBV21-1; abundance: .; d_gene: .; CDR3aa: CASSKGRRKDPNTEAFF; CDR3nt: TGTGCCAGCAGCAAAGGAAGGAGGAAGGACCCGAACACTGAAGCTTTCTTT
j_gene: TRBJ1-1; v_gene: TRBV4-3; abundance: .; d_gene: .; CDR3aa: CASSHPRGSGNTEAFF; CDR3nt: TGCGCCAGCAGCCATCCCCGAGGGTCAGGCAACACTGAAGCTTTCTTT
j_gene: TRBJ2-3; v_gene: TRBV5-1; abundance: .; d_gene: .; CDR3aa: CASSLFATDTQYF; CDR3nt: TGCGCCAGCAGCTTGTTTGCCACAGATACGCAGTATTTT
j_gene: TRBJ1-1; v_gene: TRBV3-1/TRBV3-2; abundance: .; d_gene: .; CDR3aa: CASSRKGRDTEAFF; CDR3nt: TGTGCCAGCAGCCGAAAAGGTAGGGACACTGAAGCTTTCTTT
j_gene: TRBJ2-1; v_gene: TRBV24-1; abundance: .; d_gene: .; CDR3aa: CATSDSLGDLMYNEQFF; CDR3nt: TGTGCCACCAGTGATTCGTTGGGTGACTTGATGTACAATGAGCAGTTCTTC
j_gene: TRBJ1-1; v_gene: TRBV28; abundance: .; d_gene: .; CDR3aa: CASSPRDPEAFF; CDR3nt: TGTGCCAGCAGCCCTCGAGACCCTGAAGCTTTCTTT
j_gene: TRBJ2-2; v_gene: TRBV19; abundance: .; d_gene: .; CDR3aa: CASSPGQITGELFF; CDR3nt: TGTGCCAGTAGTCCAGGACAGATCACCGGGGAGCTGTTTTTT
j_gene: TRBJ2-3; v_gene: TRBV9; abundance: .; d_gene: .; CDR3aa: CASSVDRTDTQYF; CDR3nt: TGTGCCAGCAGCGTAGACCGCACAGATACGCAGTATTTT
j_gene: TRBJ2-3; v_gene: TRBV10-3; abundance: .; d_gene: TRBD2; CDR3aa: CAIRNPGLSTDTQYF; CDR3nt: TGTGCCATCAGGAACCCGGGACTAAGCACAGATACGCAGTATTTT
j_gene: TRBJ2-7; v_gene: TRBV30; abundance: .; d_gene: TRBD1; CDR3aa: CAWSVFPRDRGHEQYF; CDR3nt: TGTGCCTGGAGTGTTTTCCCCCGGGACAGGGGCCACGAGCAGTACTTC
j_gene: TRBJ1-6; v_gene: TRBV4-3; abundance: once; d_gene: .; CDR3aa: CASSQGSSYNSPLHF; CDR3nt: TGCGCCAGCAGCCAAGGGAGCTCCTATAATTCACCCCTCCACTTT
j_gene: TRBJ2-2; v_gene: TRBV5-1; abundance: .; d_gene: .; CDR3aa: CASSLDPTLNTGELFF; CDR3nt: TGCGCCAGCAGCTTGGACCCAACCTTGAACACCGGGGAGCTGTTTTTT
j_gene: TRBJ1-1; v_gene: TRBV27; abundance: .; d_gene: .; CDR3aa: CASSLYRPGLSTEAFF; CDR3nt: TGTGCCAGCAGTTTATACCGGCCAGGGTTGAGTACTGAAGCTTTCTTT
j_gene: TRBJ1-2; v_gene: TRBV4-1; abundance: once; d_gene: .; CDR3aa: CASSQDVAGRSYTF; CDR3nt: TGCGCCAGCAGCCAAGATGTCGCGGGTAGGAGCTACACCTTC
j_gene: TRBJ1-2; v_gene: TRBV5-1; abundance: .; d_gene: TRBD1; CDR3aa: CASSRTGGLDYGYTF; CDR3nt: TGCGCCAGCAGCCGGACAGGGGGCCTCGACTATGGCTACACCTTC
j_gene: TRBJ2-3; v_gene: TRBV30; abundance: .; d_gene: .; CDR3aa: CAWSAGLGDTQYF; CDR3nt: TGTGCCTGGAGCGCCGGCCTGGGGGATACGCAGTATTTT
j_gene: TRBJ1-3; v_gene: TRBV29-1; abundance: .; d_gene: .; CDR3aa: CSGIQQGAGNTIYF; CDR3nt: TGCAGCGGGATACAACAGGGAGCTGGAAACACCATATATTTT
j_gene: TRBJ2-7; v_gene: TRBV6-5; abundance: .; d_gene: .; CDR3aa: CASSSAPPGIYEQYF; CDR3nt: TGTGCCAGCAGTTCCGCTCCGCCAGGGATCTACGAGCAGTACTTC
j_gene: TRBJ2-7; v_gene: TRBV24-1; abundance: .; d_gene: .; CDR3aa: CATSVREIFKYEQYF; CDR3nt: TGTGCCACCAGTGTCCGGGAGATCTTCAAATACGAGCAGTACTTC
j_gene: TRBJ1-2; v_gene: TRBV19; abundance: once; d_gene: .; CDR3aa: CASSIATAMLEDGYTF; CDR3nt: TGTGCCAGTAGTATCGCGACAGCTATGTTGGAGGATGGCTACACCTTC
j_gene: TRBJ2-5; v_gene: TRBV25-1; abundance: .; d_gene: TRBD2; CDR3aa: CASSEASGGQETQYF; CDR3nt: TGTGCCAGCAGTGAGGCTAGCGGGGGTCAAGAGACCCAGTACTTC